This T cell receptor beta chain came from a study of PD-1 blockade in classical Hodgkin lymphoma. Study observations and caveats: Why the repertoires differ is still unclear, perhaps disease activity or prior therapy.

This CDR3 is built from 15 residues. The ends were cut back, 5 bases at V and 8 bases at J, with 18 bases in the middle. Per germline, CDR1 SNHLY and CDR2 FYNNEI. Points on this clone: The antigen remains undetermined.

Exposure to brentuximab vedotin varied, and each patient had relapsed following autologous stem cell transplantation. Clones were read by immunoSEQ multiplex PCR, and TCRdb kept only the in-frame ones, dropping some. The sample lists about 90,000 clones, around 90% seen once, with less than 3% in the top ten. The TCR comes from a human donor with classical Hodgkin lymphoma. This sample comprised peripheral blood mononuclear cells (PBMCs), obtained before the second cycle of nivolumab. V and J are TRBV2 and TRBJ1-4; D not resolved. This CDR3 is CASSRRPVETEKLFF. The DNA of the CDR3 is TGTGCCAGCAGTAGAAGACCGGTTGAGACGGAAAAACTGTTTTTT.